These T cell receptor beta chains were read from a single sample in a study of human T cells and chemical hapten exposure. TCRdb reprocessed the RACE reads via MiXCR and lists one record per CDR3 protein. The table records some 90,000 distinct CDR3 sequences, roughly 8.5% of them present only once. Sequenced sample: whole blood. The source is a female donor in good health. Some clones in this sample may be carry-over from other donors' samples. Both conserved end residues are part of each CDR3. A D gene is named only where the DNA matches it firmly. Clone size is given for some rows only: seen once, a few or many times, or a class if the clone is expanded.

abundance	d_gene	v_gene	j_gene	CDR3nt	CDR3aa
NA	NA	TRBV7-3	TRBJ2-1	TGTGCCAGCAGCTTACGAATGGGGCCGAACAATGAGCAGTTCTTC	CASSLRMGPNNEQFF
few	NA	TRBV5-5	TRBJ1-6	TGTGCCAGCAGCTTGGACCAGGGGCGGTCACCCCTCCACTTT	CASSLDQGRSPLHF
once	NA	TRBV6-2/TRBV6-3	TRBJ1-5	TGTGCCAGCAGTTACCCTCCCCAGCCCCAGCATTTT	CASSYPPQPQHF
many	NA	TRBV7-9	TRBJ2-1	TGTGCCAGCAGCCCCAGGGGGCTAGCGGCACCCTACAATGAGCAGTTCTTC	CASSPRGLAAPYNEQFF
few	NA	TRBV4-1	TRBJ2-2	TGCGCCAGCCTACCAGGGTGGGGGAACACCGGGGAGCTGTTTTTT	CASLPGWGNTGELFF
few	TRBD1	TRBV4-2	TRBJ1-6	TGTGCCAGCAGCCAAGGGACAGGGGAACGATCACCCCTCCACTTT	CASSQGTGERSPLHF
many	TRBD2	TRBV6-2/TRBV6-3	TRBJ2-1	TGTGCCAGCGAGGCGCTAGCGGGAGGGTTGCAGTTCTTC	CASEALAGGLQFF
many	NA	TRBV25-1	TRBJ1-4	TGTGCCAGCAGTGAATATGGGCAGGGTGAAAAACTGTTTTTT	CASSEYGQGEKLFF
NA	NA	TRBV7-9	TRBJ1-1	TGTGCCAGCAGCCTCCCATTCCGGACGGGACACAACACTGAAGCTTTCTTT	CASSLPFRTGHNTEAFF
many	TRBD2	TRBV29-1	TRBJ2-3	TGCAGCGTTGCACACGGAGGTAGCGGGATATTAGATACGCAGTATTTT	CSVAHGGSGILDTQYF
NA	TRBD1	TRBV28	TRBJ2-7	TGTGCCAGCGGCGAGACAGGGGACGGGGAGTACTTC	CASGETGDGEYF
NA	NA	TRBV24-1	TRBJ2-3	TGTGCCACCAGTGATTCGGTCTCGGCGCAGTATTTT	CATSDSVSAQYF
NA	TRBD1	TRBV12-3/TRBV12-4	TRBJ2-3	TGTGCCAGCAGTTTACCCGGGACAGGGCCAGATACGCAGTATTTT	CASSLPGTGPDTQYF
NA	TRBD2	TRBV7-2	TRBJ2-2	TGTGCCAGCAGCTTAGCTGCTGGACTAGCGGGAGCCGGGGAGCTGTTTTTT	CASSLAAGLAGAGELFF
few	NA	TRBV23-1	TRBJ2-2	TGCGCCAGCAGTCAAGACAGGGATCTCGTGAGCGGGAGATCGGCCGGGGAGCTGTTTTTT	CASSQDRDLVSGRSAGELFF
many	NA	TRBV27	TRBJ2-3	TGTGCCAGCAGTTTATCGTGGCCGGGGGCGGGGATAGATACGCAGTATTTT	CASSLSWPGAGIDTQYF
few	NA	TRBV7-6	TRBJ2-7	TGTGCCAGCAGCTTAGCCAACTCCTACGAGCAGTACTTC	CASSLANSYEQYF
NA	NA	TRBV28	TRBJ1-5	TGTGCCAGCAGCTCAGCAGGGGACAATCAGCCCCAGCATTTT	CASSSAGDNQPQHF
few	NA	TRBV24-1	TRBJ2-1	TGTGCCACCAGTGACCCCGGACGCTACAATGAGCAGTTCTTC	CATSDPGRYNEQFF
NA	TRBD2	TRBV7-2	TRBJ2-3	TGTGCCAGCAGCTACAGGGTAGGAGCGGGAGTGGCAGATACGCAGTATTTT	CASSYRVGAGVADTQYF
NA	TRBD2	TRBV27	TRBJ2-7	TGTGCCAGCAGTTCATTAGCGGGAGCCTCCTACGAGCAGTACTTC	CASSSLAGASYEQYF
NA	NA	TRBV28	TRBJ1-6	TGTGCCAGCAGTTGGGCCCTCCCTAATTCACCCCTCCACTTT	CASSWALPNSPLHF
few	NA	TRBV28	TRBJ1-1	TGTGCCAGCAGCCCCACCCTCAGACAGACTGAAGCTTTCTTT	CASSPTLRQTEAFF
NA	NA	TRBV28	TRBJ2-6	TGTGCCAGCAGTTTAGGGACCCTCTCTGGGGCCAACGTCCTGACTTTC	CASSLGTLSGANVLTF
few	TRBD2	TRBV20-1	TRBJ2-7	TGCAGTGCTTATAGACGGGGGGATGAGGAGCAGTACTTC	CSAYRRGDEEQYF
NA	TRBD1	TRBV4-2	TRBJ1-1	TGTGCCAGCAGCCCGGGGGCAGGGGGTGAGCTGAACACTGAAGCTTTCTTT	CASSPGAGGELNTEAFF
few	NA	TRBV28	TRBJ2-1	TGTGCCAACTACAATGAGCAGTTCTTC	CANYNEQFF
few	TRBD2	TRBV10-3	TRBJ2-7	TGTGCCATCAGTGGGGGGCGGGAGGACGAGCAGTACTTC	CAISGGREDEQYF
NA	TRBD1	TRBV9	TRBJ1-4	TGTGCCAGCAGCCCCGGGACAGGGGATGAAAAACTGTTTTTT	CASSPGTGDEKLFF
NA	NA	TRBV5-1	TRBJ2-5	TGCGCCAGTACAGGATTTCAAGAGACCCAGTACTTC	CASTGFQETQYF
many	TRBD1	TRBV9	TRBJ1-4	TGTGCCAGCAGCGTAGAGGGACAGGGAGGTGAAAAACTGTTTTTT	CASSVEGQGGEKLFF
NA	NA	TRBV5-1	TRBJ1-2	TGCGCCAGCAGCCCGGGACGGGTTAACTATGGCTACACCTTC	CASSPGRVNYGYTF
few	NA	TRBV5-1	TRBJ1-1	TGCGCCAGCAGCCGAAGCCCCGCTGGCATGGGTCGGAACACTGAAGCTTTCTTT	CASSRSPAGMGRNTEAFF
NA	NA	TRBV14	TRBJ2-3	TGTGCCAGCAGCCAAAGTCTCACAGATACGCAGTATTTT	CASSQSLTDTQYF
NA	NA	TRBV7-8	TRBJ2-3	TGTGCCAGCAGCCCAAGGAGAGCCCTCCCAGATACGCAGTATTTT	CASSPRRALPDTQYF
NA	TRBD1	TRBV7-3	TRBJ1-2	TGTGCCAGCAGCTTATCTTCCACAGGGGATGGCTACACCTTC	CASSLSSTGDGYTF
NA	NA	TRBV7-6	TRBJ2-3	TGTGCCAGCCGAGATGGGGGGCGAACAGATACGCAGTATTTT	CASRDGGRTDTQYF
few	TRBD1	TRBV15	TRBJ2-3	TGTGCCACCAGCAGGGGACAGGGGGCCACAGATACGCAGTATTTT	CATSRGQGATDTQYF
many	TRBD1	TRBV5-5	TRBJ2-4	TGTGCCAGCAGCTTGGAGGACAGGCCGGAAAACATTCAGTACTTC	CASSLEDRPENIQYF
few	NA	TRBV7-2	TRBJ2-3	TGTGCCAGCAGCCCCCTCCCGACCGTAGCCTTAAGCACAGATACGCAGTATTTT	CASSPLPTVALSTDTQYF
NA	NA	TRBV24-1	TRBJ2-3	TGTGCCACCAGTGAACACACAGGGAGTCGCACAGATACGCAGTATTTT	CATSEHTGSRTDTQYF
NA	NA	TRBV18	TRBJ2-3	TGTGCCAGCTCACCACCGACGACAGGCACAGATACGCAGTATTTT	CASSPPTTGTDTQYF
NA	TRBD2	TRBV20-1	TRBJ2-7	TGCAGTGCCCCCCCTAGCGGGAGTTCGTCCTACGAGCAGTACTTC	CSAPPSGSSSYEQYF
many	TRBD2	TRBV4-3	TRBJ2-2	TGCGCCAGCAGCCATAGACTAGCGGGAGACACCGGGGAGCTGTTTTTT	CASSHRLAGDTGELFF
many	TRBD1	TRBV7-2	TRBJ1-2	TGTGCCAGCAGCTCCAGACAGGGAAACTATGGCTACACCTTC	CASSSRQGNYGYTF
NA	NA	TRBV5-6	TRBJ2-5	TGTGCCAGCAGCTTGGTAGGACAACAAGAGACCCAGTACTTC	CASSLVGQQETQYF
many	NA	TRBV29-1	TRBJ2-7	TGCAGCGTTGCTCAGGCCTACGAGCAGTACTTC	CSVAQAYEQYF
many	NA	TRBV28	TRBJ1-1	TGTGCCAGCTGCGGGGGAACCATGAACACTGAAGCTTTCTTT	CASCGGTMNTEAFF